This T cell receptor (beta chain) was recovered during a study of vaccination and CD4 T cells after COVID-19. Study at large: Overlapping spike peptides of SARS-CoV-2, HCoV-NL63, HCoV-OC43 and HCoV-229E were used, and cells were stimulated with them. Control cultures used a CEFX viral epitope pool, an HIV-1 Nef peptide pool, or no peptide. Study outcomes and limitations: Spike mono-reactivity was evident in 304 of the 307 vaccine-specific clones derived from convalescent patients.

There are 17 residues in the CDR3. V lost 2 bases and J lost 11, with 24 bases in between. The germline gives CDR1 LNHNV, CDR2 YYDKDF (reference sequence). Treatment reported: roughly 10-day PBMC culture with coronavirus spike peptide pools or control peptides (ViraFEST assay). Negative selection was the method that isolated CD4+ T cells after around 9 days of culture. The Oncomine TCR Beta short-read assay was what sequenced the DNA obtained from cultured CD4+ T cells. One entry per CDR3 protein results from TCRdb running MiXCR on the PCR reads. This sample has some 15,000 distinct CDR3 sequences, with 40% to 50% found just once. Comment on this clonotype: Its antigen is unidentified.

The sequencing here drew on CD4+ T cells from blood, cultured in vitro, taken before SARS-CoV-2 vaccination. The V gene is TRBV15, the J gene TRBJ1-4; D is unresolved. This TCR came from a human donor who had recovered from COVID-19. The CDR3, as DNA: TGTGCCACCAGCAGATCCGGACCTAGGACGGCGGATGGGAAACTGTTTTTT. Translation: CATSRSGPRTADGKLFF.